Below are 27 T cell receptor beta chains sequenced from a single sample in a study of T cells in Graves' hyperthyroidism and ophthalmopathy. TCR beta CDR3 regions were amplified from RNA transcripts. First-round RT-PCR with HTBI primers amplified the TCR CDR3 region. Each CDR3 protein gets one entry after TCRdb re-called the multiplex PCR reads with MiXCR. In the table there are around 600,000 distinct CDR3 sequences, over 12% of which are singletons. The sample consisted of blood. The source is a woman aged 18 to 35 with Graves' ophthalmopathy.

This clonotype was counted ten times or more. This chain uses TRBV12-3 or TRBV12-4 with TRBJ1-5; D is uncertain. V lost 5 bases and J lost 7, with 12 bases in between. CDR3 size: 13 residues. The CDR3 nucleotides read TGTGCCAGCAGTCTACTTTTGGGGCAGCCCCAGCATTTT. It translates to CASSLLLGQPQHF.

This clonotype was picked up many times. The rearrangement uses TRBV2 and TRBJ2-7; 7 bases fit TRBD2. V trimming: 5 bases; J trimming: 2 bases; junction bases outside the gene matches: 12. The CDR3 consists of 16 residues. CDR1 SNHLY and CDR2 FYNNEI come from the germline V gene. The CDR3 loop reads CASSRISWTRTYEQYF. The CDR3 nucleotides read TGTGCCAGCAGTCGGATTTCCTGGACTAGGACCTACGAGCAGTACTTC.

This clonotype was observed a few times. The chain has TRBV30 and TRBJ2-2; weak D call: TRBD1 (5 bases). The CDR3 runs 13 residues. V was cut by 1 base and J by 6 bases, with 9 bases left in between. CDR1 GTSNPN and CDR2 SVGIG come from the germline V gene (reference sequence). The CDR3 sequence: CAWSEVGAGELFF. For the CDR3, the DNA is TGTGCCTGGAGTGAGGTAGGGGCCGGGGAGCTGTTTTTT.

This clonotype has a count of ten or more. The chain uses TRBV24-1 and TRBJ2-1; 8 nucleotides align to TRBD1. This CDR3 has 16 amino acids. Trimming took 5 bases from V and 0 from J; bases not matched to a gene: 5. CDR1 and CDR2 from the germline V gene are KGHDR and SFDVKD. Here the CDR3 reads CATSGGTGSSYNEQFF. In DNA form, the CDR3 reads TGTGCCACCAGTGGCGGGACAGGCAGCTCCTACAATGAGCAGTTCTTC.

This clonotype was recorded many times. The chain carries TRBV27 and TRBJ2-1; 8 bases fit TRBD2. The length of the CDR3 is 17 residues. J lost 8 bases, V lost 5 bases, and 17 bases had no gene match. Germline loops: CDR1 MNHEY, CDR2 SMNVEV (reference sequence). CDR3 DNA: TGTGCCAGCAGTCTAAGGCGCCGGGGGGGGGGGATGGATGAGCAGTTCTTC. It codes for CASSLRRRGGGMDEQFF.

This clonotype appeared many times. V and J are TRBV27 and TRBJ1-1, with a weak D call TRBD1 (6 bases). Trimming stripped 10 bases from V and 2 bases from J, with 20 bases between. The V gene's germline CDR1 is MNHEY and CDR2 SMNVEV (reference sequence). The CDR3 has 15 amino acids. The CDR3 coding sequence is TGTGCCATCAAGCGCCTCCAACAGGGAAACACTGAAGCTTTCTTT. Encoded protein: CAIKRLQQGNTEAFF.

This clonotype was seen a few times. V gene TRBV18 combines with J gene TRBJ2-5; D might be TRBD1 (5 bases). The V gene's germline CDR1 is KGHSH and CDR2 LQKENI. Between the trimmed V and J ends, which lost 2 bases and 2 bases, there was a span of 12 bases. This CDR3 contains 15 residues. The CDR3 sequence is CASSPRGTTQETQYF. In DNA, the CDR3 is TGTGCCAGCTCACCAAGGGGAACCACACAAGAGACCCAGTACTTC. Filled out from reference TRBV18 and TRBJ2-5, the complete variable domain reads NAGVMQNPRHLVRRRGQEARLRCSPMKGHSHVYWYRQLPEEGLKFMVYLQKENIIDESGMPKERFSAEFPKEGPSILRIQQVVRGDSAAYFCASSPRGTTQETQYFGPGTRLLVL.

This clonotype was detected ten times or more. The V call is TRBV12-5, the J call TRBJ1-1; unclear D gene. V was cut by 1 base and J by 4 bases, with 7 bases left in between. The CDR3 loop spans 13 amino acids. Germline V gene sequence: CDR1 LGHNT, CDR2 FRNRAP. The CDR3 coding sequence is TGTGCTAGTGGTTTGGGGGGAGGCACTGAAGCTTTCTTT. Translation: CASGLGGGTEAFF.

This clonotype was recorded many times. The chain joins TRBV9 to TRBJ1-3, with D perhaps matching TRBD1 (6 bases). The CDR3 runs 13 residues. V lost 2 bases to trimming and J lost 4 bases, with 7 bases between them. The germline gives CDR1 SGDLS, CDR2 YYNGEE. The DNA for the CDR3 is TGTGCCAGCAGCGTGACAGGCGGAAACACCATATATTTT. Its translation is CASSVTGGNTIYF.

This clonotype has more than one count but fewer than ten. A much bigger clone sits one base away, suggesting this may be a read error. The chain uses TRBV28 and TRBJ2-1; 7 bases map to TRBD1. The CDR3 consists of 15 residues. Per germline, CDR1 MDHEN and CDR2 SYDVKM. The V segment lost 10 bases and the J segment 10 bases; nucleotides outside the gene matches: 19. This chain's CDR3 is CATRNQQGKIREQFF. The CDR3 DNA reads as TGTGCCACCAGGAACCAACAGGGGAAAATAAGGGAGCAGTTCTTC.

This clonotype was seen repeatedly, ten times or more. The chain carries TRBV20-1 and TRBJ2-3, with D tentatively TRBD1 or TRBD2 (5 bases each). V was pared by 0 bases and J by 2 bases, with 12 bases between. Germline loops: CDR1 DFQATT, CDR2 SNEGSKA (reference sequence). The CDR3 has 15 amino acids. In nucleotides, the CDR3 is TGCAGTGCTAGAGATTTCGGGGCCCCCACAGATACGCAGTATTTT. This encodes CSARDFGAPTDTQYF.

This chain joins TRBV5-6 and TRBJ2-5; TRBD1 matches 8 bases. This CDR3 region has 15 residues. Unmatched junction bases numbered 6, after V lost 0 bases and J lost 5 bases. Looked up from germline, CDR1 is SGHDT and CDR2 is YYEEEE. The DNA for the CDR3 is TGTGCCAGCAGCTTGGCCGGACAGGGTTCGGAGACCCAGTACTTC. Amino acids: CASSLAGQGSETQYF.

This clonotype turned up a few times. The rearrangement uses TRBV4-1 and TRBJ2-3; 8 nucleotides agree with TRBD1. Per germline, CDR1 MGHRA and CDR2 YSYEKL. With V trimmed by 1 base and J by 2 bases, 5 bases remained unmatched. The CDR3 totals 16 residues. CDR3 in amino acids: CASSQVGQGNTDTQYF. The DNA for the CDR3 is TGCGCCAGCAGCCAAGTAGGACAGGGAAACACAGATACGCAGTATTTT.

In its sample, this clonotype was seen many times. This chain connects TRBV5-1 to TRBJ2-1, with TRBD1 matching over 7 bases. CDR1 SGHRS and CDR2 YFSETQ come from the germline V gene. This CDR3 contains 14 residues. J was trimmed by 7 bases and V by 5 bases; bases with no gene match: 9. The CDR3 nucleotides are TGCGCCAGCAGATTTGGGACAGAAGGGAATGAGCAGTTCTTC. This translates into CASRFGTEGNEQFF. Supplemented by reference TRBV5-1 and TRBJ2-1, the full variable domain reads KAGVTQTPRYLIKTRGQQVTLSCSPISGHRSVSWYQQTPGQGLQFLFEYFSETQRNKGNFPGRFSGRQFSNSRSEMNVSTLELGDSALYLCASRFGTEGNEQFFGPGTRLTVL.

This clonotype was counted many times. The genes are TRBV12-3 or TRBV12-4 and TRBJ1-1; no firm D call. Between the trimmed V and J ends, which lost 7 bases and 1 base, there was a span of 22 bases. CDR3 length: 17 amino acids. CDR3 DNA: TGTGCCAGCATCAAATTAGAGGGTGTGCCCAAGAACACTGAAGCTTTCTTT. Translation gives CASIKLEGVPKNTEAFF.

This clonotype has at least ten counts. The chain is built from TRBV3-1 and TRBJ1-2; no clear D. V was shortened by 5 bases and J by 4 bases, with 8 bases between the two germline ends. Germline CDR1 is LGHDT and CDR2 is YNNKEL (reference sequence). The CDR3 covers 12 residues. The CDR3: CASSKDGYGYTF. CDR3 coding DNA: TGTGCCAGCAGCAAGGACGGCTATGGCTACACCTTC.

The CDR3 DNA follows: TGTGCCAGCTCACCACCGGTGGTAGATACGCAGTATTTT. Amino acid sequence: CASSPPVVDTQYF. The chain combines TRBV18 with TRBJ2-3; D is ambiguous. CDR3 size: 13 residues. CDR1 KGHSH and CDR2 LQKENI come from the germline V gene. Deletions cut 0 bases from V and 5 bases from J, with 6 bases between.

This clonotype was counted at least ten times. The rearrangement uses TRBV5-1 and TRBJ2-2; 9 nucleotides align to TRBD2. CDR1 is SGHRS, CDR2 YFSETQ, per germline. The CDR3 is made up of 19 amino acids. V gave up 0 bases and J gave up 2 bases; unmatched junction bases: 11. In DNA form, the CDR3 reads TGCGCCAGCAGCTTGGCCGAGTATAGACTAGCGGTAAACACCGGGGAGCTGTTTTTT. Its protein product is CASSLAEYRLAVNTGELFF.

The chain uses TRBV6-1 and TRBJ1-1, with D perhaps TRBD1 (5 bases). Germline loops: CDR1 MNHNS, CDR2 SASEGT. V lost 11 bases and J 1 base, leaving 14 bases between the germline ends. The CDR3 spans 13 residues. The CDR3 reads CAGGEGPNTEAFF. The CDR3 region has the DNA TGTGCCGGCGGGGAGGGACCGAACACTGAAGCTTTCTTT.

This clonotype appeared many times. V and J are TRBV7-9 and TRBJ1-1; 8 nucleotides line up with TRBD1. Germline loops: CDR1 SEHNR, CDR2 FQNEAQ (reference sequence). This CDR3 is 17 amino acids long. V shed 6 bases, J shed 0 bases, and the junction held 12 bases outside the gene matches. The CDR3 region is CASRPGQGRMMNTEAFF. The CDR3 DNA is TGTGCCAGCAGACCCGGACAGGGCCGAATGATGAACACTGAAGCTTTCTTT.

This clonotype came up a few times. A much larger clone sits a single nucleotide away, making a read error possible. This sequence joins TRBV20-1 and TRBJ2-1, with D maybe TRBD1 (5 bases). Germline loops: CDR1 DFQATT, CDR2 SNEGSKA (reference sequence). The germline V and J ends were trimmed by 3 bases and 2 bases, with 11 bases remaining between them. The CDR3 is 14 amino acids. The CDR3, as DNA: TGCAGTGCTAGGTGGGGCAGGGCCTACAATGAGCAGTTCTTC. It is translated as CSARWGRAYNEQFF.

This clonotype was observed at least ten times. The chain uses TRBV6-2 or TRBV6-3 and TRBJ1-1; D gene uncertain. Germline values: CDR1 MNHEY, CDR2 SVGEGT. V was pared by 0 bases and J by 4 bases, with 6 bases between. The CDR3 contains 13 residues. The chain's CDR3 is CASSYSGITEAFF. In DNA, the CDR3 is TGTGCCAGCAGTTACTCCGGGATCACTGAAGCTTTCTTT.

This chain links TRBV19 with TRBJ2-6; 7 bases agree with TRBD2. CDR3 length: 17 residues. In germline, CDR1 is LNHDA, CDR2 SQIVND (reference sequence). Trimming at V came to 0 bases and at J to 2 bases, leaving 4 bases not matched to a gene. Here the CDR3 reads CASSIDLGGAGANVLTF. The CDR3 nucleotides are TGTGCCAGTAGTATAGATCTTGGGGGGGCTGGGGCCAACGTCCTGACTTTC. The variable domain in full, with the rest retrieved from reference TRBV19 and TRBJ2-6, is DGGITQSPKYLFRKEGQNVTLSCEQNLNHDAMYWYRQDPGQGLRLIYYSQIVNDFQKGDIAEGYSVSREKKESFPLTVTSAQKNPTAFYLCASSIDLGGAGANVLTFGAGSRLTVL.

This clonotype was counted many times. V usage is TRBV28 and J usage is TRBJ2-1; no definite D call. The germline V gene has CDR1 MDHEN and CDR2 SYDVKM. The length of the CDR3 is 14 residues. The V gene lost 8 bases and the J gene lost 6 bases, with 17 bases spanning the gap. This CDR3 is CASVGWETFNEQFF. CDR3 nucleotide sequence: TGTGCCAGCGTTGGGTGGGAAACTTTCAATGAGCAGTTCTTC.

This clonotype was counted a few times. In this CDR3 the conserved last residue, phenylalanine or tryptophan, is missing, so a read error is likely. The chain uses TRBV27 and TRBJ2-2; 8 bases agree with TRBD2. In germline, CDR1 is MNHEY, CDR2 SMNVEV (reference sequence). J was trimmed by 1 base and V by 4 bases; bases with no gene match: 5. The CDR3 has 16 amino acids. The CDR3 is CASSSGGRGNTGELFL. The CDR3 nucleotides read TGTGCCAGCAGTTCGGGAGGGAGAGGGAACACCGGGGAGCTGTTTCTT.

In DNA form, the CDR3 reads TGCAGTGCTAGAGCAATAGACAGGGTTGATGAAAAACTGTTTTTT. Its protein is CSARAIDRVDEKLFF. The rearrangement joins TRBV20-1 to TRBJ1-4; TRBD1 matches at 7 bases. This CDR3 has 15 residues. Looked up from germline, CDR1 is DFQATT and CDR2 is SNEGSKA (reference sequence). V lost 1 base and J lost 6; bases outside the gene matches: 8.

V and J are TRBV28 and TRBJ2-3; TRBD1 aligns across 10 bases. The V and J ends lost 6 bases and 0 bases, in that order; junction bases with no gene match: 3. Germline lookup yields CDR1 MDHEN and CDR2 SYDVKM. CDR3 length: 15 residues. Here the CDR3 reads CASRRQGASTDTQYF. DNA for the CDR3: TGTGCCAGCAGACGACAGGGGGCGAGCACAGATACGCAGTATTTT.